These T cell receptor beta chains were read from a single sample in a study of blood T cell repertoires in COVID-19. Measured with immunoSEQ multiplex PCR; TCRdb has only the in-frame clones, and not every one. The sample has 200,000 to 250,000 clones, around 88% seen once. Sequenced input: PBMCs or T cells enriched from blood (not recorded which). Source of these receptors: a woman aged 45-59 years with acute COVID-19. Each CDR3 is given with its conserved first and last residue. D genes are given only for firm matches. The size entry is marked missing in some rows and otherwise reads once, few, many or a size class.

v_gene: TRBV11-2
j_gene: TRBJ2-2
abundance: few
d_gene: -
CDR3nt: TGTGCCAGCAGCACCGGGCTCGACCACAGGAGAGTATTCACCGGGGAGCTGTTTTTT
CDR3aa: CASSTGLDHRRVFTGELFF

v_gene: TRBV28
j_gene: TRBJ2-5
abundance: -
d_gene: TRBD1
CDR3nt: TGTGCCAGCAGGTCCGGGACAGCGACCCAGTACTTC
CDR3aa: CASRSGTATQYF

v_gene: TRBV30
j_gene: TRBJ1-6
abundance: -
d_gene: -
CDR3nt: TGTGCCTGGAGTCAGGGGCAGGGGAATTCACCCCTCCACTTT
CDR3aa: CAWSQGQGNSPLHF

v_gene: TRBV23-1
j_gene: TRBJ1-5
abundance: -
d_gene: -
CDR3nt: TGCGCCAGCAGTCAATCCCCGGCGGAAGACAATCAGCCCCAGCATTTT
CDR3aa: CASSQSPAEDNQPQHF

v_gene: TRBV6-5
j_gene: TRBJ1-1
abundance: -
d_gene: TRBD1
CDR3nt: TGTGCCAGCAGTTACCGGACAGGCTACACTGAAGCTTTCTTT
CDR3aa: CASSYRTGYTEAFF

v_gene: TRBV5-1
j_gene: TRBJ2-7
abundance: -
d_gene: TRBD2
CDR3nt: TGCGCCAGCAGCTTGGGGGCCCTGACTAGCGGGAACGGCGAGCAGTACTTC
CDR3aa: CASSLGALTSGNGEQYF

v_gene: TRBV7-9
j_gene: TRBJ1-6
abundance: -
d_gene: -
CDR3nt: TGTGCCAGCAGTCAAAACGGGACACCCCTCCACTTT
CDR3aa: CASSQNGTPLHF

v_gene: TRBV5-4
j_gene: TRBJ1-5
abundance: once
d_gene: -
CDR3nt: TGTGCCAGCAGACGGGTGGGGGGAACAAATCAGCCCCAGCATTTT
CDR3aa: CASRRVGGTNQPQHF

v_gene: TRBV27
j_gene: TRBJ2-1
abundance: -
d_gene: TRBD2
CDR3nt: TGTGCCAGCAGTTGGGGGGGGGTCAACAATGAGCAGTTCTTC
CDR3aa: CASSWGGVNNEQFF

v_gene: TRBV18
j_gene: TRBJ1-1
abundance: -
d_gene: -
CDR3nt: TGTGCCAGCTCACCAAACCGGGGTCCGGGGGACACTGAAGCTTTCTTT
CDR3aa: CASSPNRGPGDTEAFF

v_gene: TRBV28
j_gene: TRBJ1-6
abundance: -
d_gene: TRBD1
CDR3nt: TGTGCCAGCAGTGCTCCGACAGGGGGTGGTTCACCCCTCCACTTT
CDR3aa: CASSAPTGGGSPLHF

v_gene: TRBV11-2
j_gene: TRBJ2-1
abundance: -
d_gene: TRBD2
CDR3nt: TGTGCCAGCAGTGCTGGGACTAGCCGGTCCAATGAGCAGTTCTTC
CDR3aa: CASSAGTSRSNEQFF

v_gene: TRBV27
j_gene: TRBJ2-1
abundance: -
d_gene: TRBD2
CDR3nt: TGTGCCAGCACCTCCTTGGGGCCACCGGGACTAGCGGGAGATGAGCAGTTCTTC
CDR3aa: CASTSLGPPGLAGDEQFF

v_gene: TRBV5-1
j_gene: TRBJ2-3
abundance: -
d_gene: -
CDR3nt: TGCGCCAGCAGATTTCTAGGCACAGATACGCAGTATTTT
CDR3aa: CASRFLGTDTQYF

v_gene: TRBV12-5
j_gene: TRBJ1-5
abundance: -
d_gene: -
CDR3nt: TGTGCTAGTGGACAGGACAGCAATCAGCCCCAGCATTTT
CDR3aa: CASGQDSNQPQHF

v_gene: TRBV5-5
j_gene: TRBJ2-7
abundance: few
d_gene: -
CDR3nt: TGTGCCAGCAGCTTGACAGGGTCCTCCTACGAGCAGTACTTC
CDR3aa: CASSLTGSSYEQYF

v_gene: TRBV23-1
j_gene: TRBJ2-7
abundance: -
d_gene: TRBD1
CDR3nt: TGCGCCAGCAGCCCGACAGGGGCCTCCTACGAGCAGTACTTC
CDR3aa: CASSPTGASYEQYF

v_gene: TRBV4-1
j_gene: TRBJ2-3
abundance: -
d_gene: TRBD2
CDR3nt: TGCGCCAGCAGCCCCTTTTGGACTAGCTATGATTCAGATACGCAGTATTTT
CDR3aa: CASSPFWTSYDSDTQYF

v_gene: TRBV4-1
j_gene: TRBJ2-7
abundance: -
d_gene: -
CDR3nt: TGCGCCAGCAGCCAAGTGGGCGCTCCCTACGAGCAGTACTTC
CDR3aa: CASSQVGAPYEQYF

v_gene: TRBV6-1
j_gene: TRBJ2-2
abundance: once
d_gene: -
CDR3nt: TGTGCCAGCAGTGAAGTTGAGGGGAACACCGGGGAGCTGTTTTTT
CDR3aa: CASSEVEGNTGELFF

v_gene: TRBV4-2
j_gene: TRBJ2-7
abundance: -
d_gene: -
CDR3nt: TGTGCCAGCAGCCAAGACAGGCCCTACGAGCAGTACTTC
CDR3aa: CASSQDRPYEQYF

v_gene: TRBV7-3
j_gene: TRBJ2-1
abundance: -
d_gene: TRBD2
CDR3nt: TGTGCCAGCAGCTTAACTCCGAGACTAGCGGGAGGGGAGCAGTTCTTC
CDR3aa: CASSLTPRLAGGEQFF

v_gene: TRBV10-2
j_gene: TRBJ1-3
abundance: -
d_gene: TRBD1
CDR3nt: TGCGCCAGCACCAGGACAGGGAGGTCCTCTGGAAACACCATATATTTT
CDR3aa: CASTRTGRSSGNTIYF

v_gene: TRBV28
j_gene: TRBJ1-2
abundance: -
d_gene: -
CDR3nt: TGTGCCAGCAAACCGACAAACTGGGGCTACACCTTC
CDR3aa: CASKPTNWGYTF

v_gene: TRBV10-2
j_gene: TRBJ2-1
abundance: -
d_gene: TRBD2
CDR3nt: TGCGCCAGCAGCGATACTAGCGGGAGTTATGAGCAGTTCTTC
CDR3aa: CASSDTSGSYEQFF

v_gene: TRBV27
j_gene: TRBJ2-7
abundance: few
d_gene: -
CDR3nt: TGTGCCAGCAGATCGTTAGACAGTTACTACGAGCAGTACTTC
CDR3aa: CASRSLDSYYEQYF

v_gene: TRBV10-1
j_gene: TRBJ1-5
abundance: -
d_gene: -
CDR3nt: TGCGCCAGCAGTGAGATGGGACACCGCAATCAGCCCCAGCATTTT
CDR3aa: CASSEMGHRNQPQHF

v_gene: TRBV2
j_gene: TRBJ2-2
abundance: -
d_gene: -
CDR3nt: TGTGCCAGCAGGGACTCCGCGAACACCGGGGAGCTGTTTTTT
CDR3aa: CASRDSANTGELFF

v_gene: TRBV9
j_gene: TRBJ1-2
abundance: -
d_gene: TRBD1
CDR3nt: TGTGCCAGCAGCCCTTCATACAGGGGGTATGGCTACACCTTC
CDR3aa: CASSPSYRGYGYTF

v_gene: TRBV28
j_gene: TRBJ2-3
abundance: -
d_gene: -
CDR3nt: TGTGCCAGCAGTTTCCAGGGAAGGACAGATACGCAGTATTTT
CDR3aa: CASSFQGRTDTQYF

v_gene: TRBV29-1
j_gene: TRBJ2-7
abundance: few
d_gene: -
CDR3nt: TGCAGCGTTCAGGGGGGAGACGAGCAGTACTTC
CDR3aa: CSVQGGDEQYF

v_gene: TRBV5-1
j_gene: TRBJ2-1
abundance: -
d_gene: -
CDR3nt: TGCGCCAGCAGCTCACCGGGAGTACCCCACAATGAGCAGTTCTTC
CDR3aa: CASSSPGVPHNEQFF

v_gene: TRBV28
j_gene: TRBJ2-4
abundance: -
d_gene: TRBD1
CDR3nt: TGTGCCAGCAGTTTATATTCCGACAGGGGGTATAGGTTC
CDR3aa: CASSLYSDRGYRF

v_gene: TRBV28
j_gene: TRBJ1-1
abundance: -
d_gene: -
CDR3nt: TGTGCCAGCATAACAAACATGAACACTGAAGCTTTCTTT
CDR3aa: CASITNMNTEAFF

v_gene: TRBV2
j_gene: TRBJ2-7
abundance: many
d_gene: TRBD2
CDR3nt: TGTGCCAGCAGTGAAGATGCGGGAGGCAAACACGAGCAGTACTTC
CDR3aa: CASSEDAGGKHEQYF

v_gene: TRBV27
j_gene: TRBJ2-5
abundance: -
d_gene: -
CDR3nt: TGTGCCAGCAGTTCGTGGCGGGACCGCGAGACCCAGTACTTC
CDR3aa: CASSSWRDRETQYF

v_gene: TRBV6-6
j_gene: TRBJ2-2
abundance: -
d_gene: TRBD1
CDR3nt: TGTGCCAGCCCGAGACCGGGACAGGCTGCCGGGGAGCTGTTTTTT
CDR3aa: CASPRPGQAAGELFF

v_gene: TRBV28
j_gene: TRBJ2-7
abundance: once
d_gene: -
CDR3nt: TGTGCCAGCAGTGCCGACTCCGTGATAGGGGGCGAGCAGTACTTC
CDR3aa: CASSADSVIGGEQYF

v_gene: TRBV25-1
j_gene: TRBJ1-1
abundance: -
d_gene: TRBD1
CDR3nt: TGTGCCAGCAATGGACAGGGGCGGACTGAAGCTTTCTTT
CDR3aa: CASNGQGRTEAFF

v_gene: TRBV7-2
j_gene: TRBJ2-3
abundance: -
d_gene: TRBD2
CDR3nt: TGTGCCAGCAGCCGGACTAGCGGACCCACAGATACGCAGTATTTT
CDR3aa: CASSRTSGPTDTQYF

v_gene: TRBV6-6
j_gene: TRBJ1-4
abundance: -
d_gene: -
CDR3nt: TGTGCCACCCGTAAGAGGGAGGGGACTAATGAAAAACTGTTTTTT
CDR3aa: CATRKREGTNEKLFF

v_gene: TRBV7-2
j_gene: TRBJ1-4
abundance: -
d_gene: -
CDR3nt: TGTGCCAGCAGCTTATATGTTCACGGCGGGTATGAAAAACTGTTTTTT
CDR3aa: CASSLYVHGGYEKLFF

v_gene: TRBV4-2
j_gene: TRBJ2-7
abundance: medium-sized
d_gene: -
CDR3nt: TGTGCCAGCAGCCAAGATTCAGCGAGCTCCTACGAGCAGTACTTC
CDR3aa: CASSQDSASSYEQYF

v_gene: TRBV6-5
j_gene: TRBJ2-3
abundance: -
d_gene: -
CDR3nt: TGTGCCAGCAGTTCAAGACCCACAGCAAGCACAGATACGCAGTATTTT
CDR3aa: CASSSRPTASTDTQYF

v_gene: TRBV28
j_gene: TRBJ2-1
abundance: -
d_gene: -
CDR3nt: TGTGCCAGCACCCAACTCGCCCCGAGCTCCTACAATGAGCAGTTCTTC
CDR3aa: CASTQLAPSSYNEQFF

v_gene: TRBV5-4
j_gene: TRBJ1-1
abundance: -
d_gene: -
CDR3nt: TGTGCCAGCAGCTCCAAACAGGGAAACACTGAAGCTTTCTTT
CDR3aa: CASSSKQGNTEAFF

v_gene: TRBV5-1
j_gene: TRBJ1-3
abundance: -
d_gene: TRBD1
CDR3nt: TGCGCCAGCAGCTTGACGATCGGGACAGGGGGATTACGTGGAAACACCATATATTTT
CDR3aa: CASSLTIGTGGLRGNTIYF

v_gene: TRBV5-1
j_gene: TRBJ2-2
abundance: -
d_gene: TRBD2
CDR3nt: TGCGCCACCAATATAGGACTAGCGGGAGGGTCTCGCCCCGGGGAGCTGTTTTTT
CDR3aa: CATNIGLAGGSRPGELFF

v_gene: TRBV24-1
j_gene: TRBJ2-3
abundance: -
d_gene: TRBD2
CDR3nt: TGTGCCACCAGTGATAGCGGGAGGGCAGATACGCAGTATTTT
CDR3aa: CATSDSGRADTQYF

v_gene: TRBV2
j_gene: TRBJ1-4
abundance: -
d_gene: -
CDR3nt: TGTGCCAGCATTACCGGGACAAGCGGTGAAAAACTGTTTTTT
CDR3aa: CASITGTSGEKLFF

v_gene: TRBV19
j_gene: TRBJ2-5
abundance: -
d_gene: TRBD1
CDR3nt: TGTGCCAGTAGTATAAATCCCCGACAGGGGCCATTTTTAGAGACCCAGTACTTC
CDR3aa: CASSINPRQGPFLETQYF

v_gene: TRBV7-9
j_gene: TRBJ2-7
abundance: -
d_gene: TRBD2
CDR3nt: TGTGCCAGCAGCTTACTCGGGACTAGCGGGAGCGAGCAGTACTTC
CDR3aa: CASSLLGTSGSEQYF

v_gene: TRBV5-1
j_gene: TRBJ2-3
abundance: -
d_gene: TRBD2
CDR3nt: TGCGCCAGCAGCTTGGACGGGCGGGAGAGCGCAGATACGCAGTATTTT
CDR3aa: CASSLDGRESADTQYF

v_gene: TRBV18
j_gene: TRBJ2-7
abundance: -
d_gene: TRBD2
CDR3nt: TGTGCCAGCTCACCGACCCCGGGACTAGCGGGAGAATTGGTCTACGAGCAGTACTTC
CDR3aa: CASSPTPGLAGELVYEQYF

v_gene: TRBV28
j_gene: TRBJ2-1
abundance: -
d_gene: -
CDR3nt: TGTGCCAGCAGTTTATGGACCGGGTTGGTGCAGTTCTTC
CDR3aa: CASSLWTGLVQFF

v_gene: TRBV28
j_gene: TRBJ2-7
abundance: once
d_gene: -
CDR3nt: TGTGCCAGCAAGACGCTACAGCCTGTCGAGCAGTACTTC
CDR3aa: CASKTLQPVEQYF

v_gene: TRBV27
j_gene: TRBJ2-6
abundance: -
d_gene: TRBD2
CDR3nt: TGTGCCAGCACCCTTAAAGGGACTAGCGTAATGGCTGGGGCCAACGTCCTGACTTTC
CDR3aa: CASTLKGTSVMAGANVLTF

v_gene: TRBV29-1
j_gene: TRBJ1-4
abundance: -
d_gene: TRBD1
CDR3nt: TGCAGCGTCTGGGACAGGGTTAATGAAAAACTGTTTTTT
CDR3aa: CSVWDRVNEKLFF

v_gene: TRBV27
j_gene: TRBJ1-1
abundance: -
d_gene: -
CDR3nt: TGTGCCAGCAGTTTTGGGAGGGGGACTGAAGCTTTCTTT
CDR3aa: CASSFGRGTEAFF

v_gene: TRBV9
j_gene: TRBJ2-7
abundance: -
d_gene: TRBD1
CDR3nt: TGTGCCAGCAGCCCGCGGTTAGGGGGCGGAGCGAGCTACGAGCAGTACTTC
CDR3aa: CASSPRLGGGASYEQYF